This record looks at one T cell receptor beta chain sequence and its context. Trimming pared 0 bases from V and 4 bases from J, leaving 9 bases between. The CDR3 has 14 residues. Germline CDR1 LNHNV, CDR2 YYDKDF (reference sequence). The assay was immunoSEQ multiplex PCR, and TCRdb's table has in-frame clones only and misses some. The sample carries 40,000 to 45,000 clones, about 90% recorded once. The data were taken from a study of PD-L1 blockade in urothelial cancer. Across the study: It was at 3 weeks (second dose) and 6 weeks after treatment start that blood was analyzed. Median T cell yield per blood sample was 110,000 to 150,000 cells.

Time point here: peripheral blood 6 weeks after treatment start. The patients had locally advanced or metastatic urothelial carcinoma. Pretreatment and on-treatment blood mononuclear cell samples were taken, totaling between 1 and 8 time points per patient. This sequence joins TRBV15 and TRBJ1-1; no clear D. The sequences come from PBMCs, collected around atezolizumab (anti-PD-L1) treatment. This TCR was recovered from a man between 65 and 85 years old with urothelial cancer. CDR3 coding DNA: TGTGCCACCAGCAGAGAATTGGTGAGCACTGAAGCTTTCTTT. It is translated as CATSRELVSTEAFF.